This T cell receptor beta chain came from a study of cytomegalovirus exposure and HLA in healthy donors. Germline CDR1 reads SEHNR; CDR2 reads FQNEAQ (reference sequence). Trimming at V came to 4 bases and at J to 4 bases, leaving 2 bases not matched to a gene. CDR3 length: 15 residues. Both 60 Vbeta primers and 13 Jbeta primers went into the PCR. Measured with immunoSEQ multiplex PCR; TCRdb has only the in-frame clones, and not every one. The sample shows approximately 100,000 clones, roughly 70% of them seen only once. Only one count was recorded for this clone. The target antigen is unknown. Study-wide points: Solely CMV serostatus was available to characterize immune exposure.

The chain recombines TRBV7-9 with TRBJ2-1, with 12 bases matching TRBD2. Material: PBMCs. This clonotype originated in a woman under 30 in good health and CMV-seropositive. The DNA for the CDR3 is TGTGCCAGCAGCTCTAGCGGGAGGGCTTACAATGAGCAGTTCTTC. It encodes CASSSSGRAYNEQFF.